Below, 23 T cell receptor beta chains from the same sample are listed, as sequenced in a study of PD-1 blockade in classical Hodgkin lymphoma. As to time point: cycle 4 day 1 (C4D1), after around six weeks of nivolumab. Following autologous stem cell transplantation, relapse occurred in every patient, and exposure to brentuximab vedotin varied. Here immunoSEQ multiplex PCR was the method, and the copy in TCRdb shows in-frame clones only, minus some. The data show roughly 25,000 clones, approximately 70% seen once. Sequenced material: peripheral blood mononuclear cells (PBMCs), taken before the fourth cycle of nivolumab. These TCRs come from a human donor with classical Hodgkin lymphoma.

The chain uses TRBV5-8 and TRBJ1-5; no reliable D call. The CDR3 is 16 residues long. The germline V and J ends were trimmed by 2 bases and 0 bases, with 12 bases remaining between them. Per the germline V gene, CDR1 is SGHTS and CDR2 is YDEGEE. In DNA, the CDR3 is TGTGCCAGCAGCTTAGACAAAGGGTATAGCAATCAGCCCCAGCATTTT. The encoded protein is CASSLDKGYSNQPQHF. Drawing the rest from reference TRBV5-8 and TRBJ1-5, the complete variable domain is EAGVTQSPTHLIKTRGQQATLRCSPISGHTSVYWYQQALGLGLQFLLWYDEGEERNRGNFPPRFSGRQFPNYSSELNVNALELEDSALYLCASSLDKGYSNQPQHFGDGTRLSIL.

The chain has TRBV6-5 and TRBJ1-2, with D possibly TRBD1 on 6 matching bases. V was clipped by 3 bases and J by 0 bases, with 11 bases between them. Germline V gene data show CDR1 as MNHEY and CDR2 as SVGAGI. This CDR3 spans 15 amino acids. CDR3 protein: CASSYGDRPNYGYTF. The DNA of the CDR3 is TGTGCCAGCAGTTATGGAGACAGGCCTAACTATGGCTACACCTTC.

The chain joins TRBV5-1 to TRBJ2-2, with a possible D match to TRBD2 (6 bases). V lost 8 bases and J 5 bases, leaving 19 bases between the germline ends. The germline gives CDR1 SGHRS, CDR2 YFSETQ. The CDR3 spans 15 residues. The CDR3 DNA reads TGCGCCAGTTACTCCGGGACTCTCACGACCGGGGAGCTGTTTTTT. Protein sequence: CASYSGTLTTGELFF.

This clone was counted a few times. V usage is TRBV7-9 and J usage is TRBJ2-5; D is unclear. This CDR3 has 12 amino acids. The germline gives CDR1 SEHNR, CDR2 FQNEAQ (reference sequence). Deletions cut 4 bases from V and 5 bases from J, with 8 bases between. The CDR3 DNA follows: TGTGCCAGCAGCTCCTTCCGGGAGACCCAGTACTTC. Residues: CASSSFRETQYF.

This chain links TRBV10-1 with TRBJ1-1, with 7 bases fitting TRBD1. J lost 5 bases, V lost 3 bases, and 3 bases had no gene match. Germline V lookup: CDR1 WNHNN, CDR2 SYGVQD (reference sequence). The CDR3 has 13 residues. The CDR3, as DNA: TGCGCCAGCAGTGACCAGGGGGGTACTGAAGCTTTCTTT. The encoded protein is CASSDQGGTEAFF.

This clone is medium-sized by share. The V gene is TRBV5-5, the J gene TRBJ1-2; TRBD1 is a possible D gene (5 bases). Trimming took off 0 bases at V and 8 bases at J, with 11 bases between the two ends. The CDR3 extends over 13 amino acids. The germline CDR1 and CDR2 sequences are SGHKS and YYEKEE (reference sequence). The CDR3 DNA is TGTGCCAGCAGCTTGGGAGGGGAAGTAGGCTACACCTTC. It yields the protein CASSLGGEVGYTF.

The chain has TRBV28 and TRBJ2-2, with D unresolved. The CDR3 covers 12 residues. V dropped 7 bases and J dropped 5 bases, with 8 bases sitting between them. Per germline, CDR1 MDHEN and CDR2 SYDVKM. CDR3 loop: CASKLGTGELFF. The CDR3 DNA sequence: TGTGCCAGCAAGTTAGGGACCGGGGAGCTGTTTTTT.

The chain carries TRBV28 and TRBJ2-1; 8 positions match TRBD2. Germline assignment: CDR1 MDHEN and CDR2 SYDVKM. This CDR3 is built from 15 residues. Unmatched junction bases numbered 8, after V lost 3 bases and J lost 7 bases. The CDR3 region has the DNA TGTGCCAGCAGTTTGCCCGGGGGGGCCTCGAATGAGCAGTTCTTC. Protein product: CASSLPGGASNEQFF.

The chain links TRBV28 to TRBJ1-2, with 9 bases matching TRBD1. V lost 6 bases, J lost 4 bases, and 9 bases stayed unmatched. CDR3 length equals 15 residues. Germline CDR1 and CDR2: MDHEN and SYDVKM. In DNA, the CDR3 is TGTGCCAGCAGACCCATAAAACAGGGGGCCTATGGCTACACCTTC. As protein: CASRPIKQGAYGYTF.

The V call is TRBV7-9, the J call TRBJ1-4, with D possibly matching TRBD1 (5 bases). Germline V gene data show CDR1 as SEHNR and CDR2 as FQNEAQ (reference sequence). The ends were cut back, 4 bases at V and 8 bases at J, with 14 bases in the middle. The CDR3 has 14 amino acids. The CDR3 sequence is CASSSVVGAEKLFF. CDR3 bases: TGTGCCAGCAGCTCTGTGGTTGGGGCGGAAAAACTGTTTTTT.

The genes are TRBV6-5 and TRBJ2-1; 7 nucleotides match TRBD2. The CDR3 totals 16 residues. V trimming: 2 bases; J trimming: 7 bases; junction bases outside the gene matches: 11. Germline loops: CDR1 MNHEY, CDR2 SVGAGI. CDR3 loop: CASSYPGGSGRNEQFF. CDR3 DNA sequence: TGTGCCAGCAGTTACCCGGGAGGATCAGGGAGGAATGAGCAGTTCTTC.

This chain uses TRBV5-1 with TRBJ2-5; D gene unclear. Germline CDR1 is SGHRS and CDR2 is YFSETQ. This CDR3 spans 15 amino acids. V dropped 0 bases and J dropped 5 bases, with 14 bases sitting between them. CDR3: CASSLVLGRPETQYF. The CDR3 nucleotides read TGCGCCAGCAGCTTGGTTTTGGGCAGGCCTGAGACCCAGTACTTC.

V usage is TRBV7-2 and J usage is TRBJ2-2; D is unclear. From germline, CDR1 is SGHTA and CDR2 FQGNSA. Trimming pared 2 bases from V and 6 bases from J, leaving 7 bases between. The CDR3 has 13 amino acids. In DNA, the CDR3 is TGTGCCAGCAGCTTATGGGCGTCCGGGGAGCTGTTTTTT. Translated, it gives CASSLWASGELFF.

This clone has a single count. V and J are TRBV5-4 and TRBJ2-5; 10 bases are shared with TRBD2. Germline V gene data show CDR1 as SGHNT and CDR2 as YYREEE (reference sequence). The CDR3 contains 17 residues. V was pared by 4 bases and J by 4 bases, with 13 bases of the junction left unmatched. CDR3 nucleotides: TGTGCCAGCAGCGCCCCTCCCGGGACTAGCGAGGGAGAGACCCAGTACTTC. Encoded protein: CASSAPPGTSEGETQYF.

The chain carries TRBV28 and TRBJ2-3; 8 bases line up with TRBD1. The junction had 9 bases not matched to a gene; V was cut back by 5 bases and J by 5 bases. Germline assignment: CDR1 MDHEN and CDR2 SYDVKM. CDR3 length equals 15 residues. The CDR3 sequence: CASSPGQGGVDTQYF. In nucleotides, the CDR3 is TGTGCCAGCAGTCCTGGACAGGGAGGAGTAGATACGCAGTATTTT.

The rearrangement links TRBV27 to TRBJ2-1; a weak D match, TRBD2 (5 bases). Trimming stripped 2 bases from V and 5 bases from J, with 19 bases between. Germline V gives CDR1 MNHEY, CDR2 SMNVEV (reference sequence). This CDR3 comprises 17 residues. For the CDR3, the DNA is TGTGCCAGCAGTTTAGGACTCATTGGAACTTCGGACAATGAGCAGTTCTTC. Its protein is CASSLGLIGTSDNEQFF.

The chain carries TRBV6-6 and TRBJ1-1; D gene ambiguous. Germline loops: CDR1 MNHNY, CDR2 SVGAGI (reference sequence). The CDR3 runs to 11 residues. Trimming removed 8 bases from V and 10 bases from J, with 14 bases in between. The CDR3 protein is CASVTPAAAFF. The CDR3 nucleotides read TGTGCCAGCGTAACGCCGGCAGCAGCTTTCTTT.

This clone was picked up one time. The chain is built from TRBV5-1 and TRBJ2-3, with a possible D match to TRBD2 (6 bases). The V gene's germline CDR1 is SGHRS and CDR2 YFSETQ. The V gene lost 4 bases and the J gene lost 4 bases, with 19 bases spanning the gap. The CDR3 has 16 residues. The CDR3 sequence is CASSHSGESASDTQYF. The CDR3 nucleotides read TGCGCCAGCAGCCATTCGGGGGAATCTGCATCAGATACGCAGTATTTT.

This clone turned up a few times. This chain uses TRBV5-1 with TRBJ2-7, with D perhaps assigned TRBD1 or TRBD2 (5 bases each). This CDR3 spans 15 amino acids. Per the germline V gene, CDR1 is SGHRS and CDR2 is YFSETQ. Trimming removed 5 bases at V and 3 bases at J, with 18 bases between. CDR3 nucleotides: TGCGCCAGCAGTCATCCGGGGCTTAACCTCTACGAGCAGTACTTC. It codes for CASSHPGLNLYEQYF.

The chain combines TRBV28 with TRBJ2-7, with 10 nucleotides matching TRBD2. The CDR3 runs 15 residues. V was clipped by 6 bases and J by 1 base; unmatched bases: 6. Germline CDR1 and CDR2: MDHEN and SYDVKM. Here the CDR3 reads CASSRSGGPSYEQYF. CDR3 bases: TGTGCCAGCAGCCGTAGCGGGGGGCCTTCCTACGAGCAGTACTTC. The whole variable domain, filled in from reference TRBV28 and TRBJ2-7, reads DVKVTQSSRYLVKRTGEKVFLECVQDMDHENMFWYRQDPGLGLRLIYFSYDVKMKEKGDIPEGYSVSREKKERFSLILESASTNQTSMYLCASSRSGGPSYEQYFGPGTRLTVT.

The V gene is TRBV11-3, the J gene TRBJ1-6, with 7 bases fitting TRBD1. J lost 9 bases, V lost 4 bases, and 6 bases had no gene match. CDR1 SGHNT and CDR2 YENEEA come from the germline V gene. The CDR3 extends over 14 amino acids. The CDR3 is CASSYGTEGSPLHF. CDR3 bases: TGTGCCAGCAGCTATGGGACAGAGGGTTCACCCCTCCACTTT.

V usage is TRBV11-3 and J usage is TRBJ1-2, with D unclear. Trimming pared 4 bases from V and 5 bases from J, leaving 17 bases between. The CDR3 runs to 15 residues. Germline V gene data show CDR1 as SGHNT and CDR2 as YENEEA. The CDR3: CASSSSSGFLYGYTF. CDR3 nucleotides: TGTGCCAGCAGCTCGAGCTCGGGGTTCCTTTATGGCTACACCTTC.

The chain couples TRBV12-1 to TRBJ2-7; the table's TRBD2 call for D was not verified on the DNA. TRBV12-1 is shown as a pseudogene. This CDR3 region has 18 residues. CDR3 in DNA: TGTGCCAGCAGCCTTCCCTGGCTAGCGTTACTGAGCTCCTACGAGCAGTACGTC. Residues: CASSLPWLALLSSYEQYV.